This T cell receptor (beta chain) was sequenced in a study of blood T cell repertoires in COVID-19. Background on the study: Some COVID-19 samples were acute and others convalescent; all came from the United States, Italy and Spain.

Only in-frame clones appear in the TCRdb table, and some are missing; sequencing was by immunoSEQ multiplex PCR. The repertoire consists of about 400,000 clones, with about 86% occurring once and the leading ten covering 7.1%. The CDR3 is made up of 15 amino acids. Germline V CDR1 and CDR2: SGDLS, YYNGEE. V was clipped by 2 bases and J by 4 bases; unmatched bases: 6. The chain combines TRBV9 with TRBJ2-3; 8 nucleotides match TRBD1. The source of this sequence is a woman aged 55 to 70 with COVID-19, enrolled during active disease. The specimen was peripheral blood. CDR3 sequence: CASSVGQGRSDTQYF. The CDR3 DNA follows: TGTGCCAGCAGCGTCGGACAGGGTCGTTCAGATACGCAGTATTTT.